This TCR beta chain was captured in a study of cytomegalovirus exposure and HLA in healthy donors. Study overall: Inside one of the first data releases sat 75 million to 100 million unique TCRs taken from HLA-typed donors. Overall study findings and caveats: In an earlier analysis, most TCR beta V segments were productive about 90% or about 30% of the time. There were three CMV-associated chains whose specificity for CMV antigens was confirmed in vitro. Reportedly, a later analysis found an Asian-associated ancestry cluster had fewer N-insertions than the roughly 700-donor mean.

This clone was seen only once. The antigen is not known. Mismatch with germline at one junction end may stem from a read error. This CDR3 has 15 amino acids. The germline gives CDR1 MNHEY, CDR2 SMNVEV (reference sequence). The primer mix had 60 Vbeta and 13 Jbeta primers. Generated by immunoSEQ multiplex PCR, the TCRdb table keeps only in-frame clones and is missing some. The table lists some 79,000 clones, around three fifths of them singletons. Sequencing was performed on PBMCs. The chain has TRBV27 and TRBJ1-2, with 9 bases fitting TRBD1. This sequence originates from a woman aged 40-49 years in good health and CMV-seropositive. The CDR3 sequence is CASSVRPGQGYDYTF. CDR3 bases: TGTGCCAGCAGTGTAAGGCCGGGACAGGGCTATGACTACACCTTC.